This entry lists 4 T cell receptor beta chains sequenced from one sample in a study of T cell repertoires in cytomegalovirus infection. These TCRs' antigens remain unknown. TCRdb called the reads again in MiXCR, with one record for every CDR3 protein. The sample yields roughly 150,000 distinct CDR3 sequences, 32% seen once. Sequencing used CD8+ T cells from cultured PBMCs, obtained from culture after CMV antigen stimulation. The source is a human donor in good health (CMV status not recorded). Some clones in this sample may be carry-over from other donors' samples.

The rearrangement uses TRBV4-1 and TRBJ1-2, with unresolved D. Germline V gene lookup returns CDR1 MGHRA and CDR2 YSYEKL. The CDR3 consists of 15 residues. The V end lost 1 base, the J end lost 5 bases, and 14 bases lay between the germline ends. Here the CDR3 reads CASSQAPLWAYGYTF. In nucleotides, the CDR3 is TGCGCCAGCAGCCAAGCGCCCCTCTGGGCATATGGCTACACCTTC.

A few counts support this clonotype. For the CDR3, the DNA is TGCAGTGCTAAGGGGGGAGACGGCCCTCTCCACACTGAAGCTTTCTTT. The encoded protein is CSAKGGDGPLHTEAFF. The gene calls are TRBV20-1 and TRBJ1-1, with D tentatively TRBD1 (6 bases). The V gene lost 4 bases and the J gene lost 3 bases, with 21 bases spanning the gap. Per germline, CDR1 DFQATT and CDR2 SNEGSKA (reference sequence). This CDR3 contains 16 residues.

The CDR3 sequence is CASSVGVYGYTF. CDR3 bases: TGCGCCAGCAGTGTCGGAGTTTATGGCTACACCTTC. This chain uses TRBV10-2 with TRBJ1-2; no clear D. From germline, CDR1 is WSHSY and CDR2 SAAADI. The V end was cut by 4 bases, the J end by 5 bases, with 8 bases between. The CDR3 has 12 residues.

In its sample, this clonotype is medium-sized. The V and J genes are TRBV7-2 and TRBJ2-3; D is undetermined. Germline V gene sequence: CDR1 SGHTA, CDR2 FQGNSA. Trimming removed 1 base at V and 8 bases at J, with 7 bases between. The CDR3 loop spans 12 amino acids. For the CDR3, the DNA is TGTGCCAGCAGCTTAGAAGGTGGTACGCAGTATTTT. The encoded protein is CASSLEGGTQYF.